This entry lists 8 T cell receptor beta chains sequenced from one sample in a study of cytomegalovirus exposure and HLA in healthy donors. PCR employed 60 Vbeta and 13 Jbeta primers. Repertoires were generated with immunoSEQ multiplex PCR, while TCRdb's copy carries only in-frame clones and drops some. The sample consists of around 150,000 clones, around 74% of them appearing once. Sequenced input: PBMCs. Every receptor here comes from a female donor in good health and CMV-seronegative.

The V call is TRBV30, the J call TRBJ1-1, with D hard to call. CDR1 and CDR2 (germline): GTSNPN, SVGIG (reference sequence). V was trimmed by 0 bases and J by 2 bases, leaving 4 bases between them. CDR3 length: 12 residues. This chain's CDR3 is CAWSVSNTEAFF. The CDR3 DNA reads as TGTGCCTGGAGTGTCAGTAACACTGAAGCTTTCTTT.

A few counts support this clone. The rearrangement joins TRBV19 to TRBJ1-5; no definite D call. Between the trimmed V and J ends, which lost 4 bases and 1 base, there was a span of 11 bases. This CDR3 region has 15 residues. The germline gives CDR1 LNHDA, CDR2 SQIVND (reference sequence). CDR3 DNA sequence: TGTGCCAGTAGTAGGGGTGGAGGGAGCAATCAGCCCCAGCATTTT. This codes for CASSRGGGSNQPQHF.

The rearrangement links TRBV5-1 to TRBJ2-5, with D possibly matching TRBD1 (7 bases). The germline gives CDR1 SGHRS, CDR2 YFSETQ. The CDR3 spans 16 residues. V dropped 1 base and J dropped 2 bases, with 15 bases sitting between them. The CDR3 sequence: CASSLSGGAGQETQYF. CDR3 bases: TGCGCCAGCAGCTTGTCAGGGGGAGCGGGTCAAGAGACCCAGTACTTC.

The CDR3 here is CASSLAASVNTGELFF. CDR3 nucleotide sequence: TGTGCCAGCAGCTTAGCGGCGAGCGTGAACACCGGGGAGCTGTTTTTT. This rearrangement joins TRBV7-2 to TRBJ2-2, with D unresolved. This CDR3 is 16 amino acids long. Germline V gene data show CDR1 as SGHTA and CDR2 as FQGNSA. Deletions cut 0 bases from V and 1 base from J, with 9 bases between.

This clone was counted only a few times. V and J are TRBV30 and TRBJ2-6; TRBD1 aligns across 8 bases. The V segment lost 0 bases and the J segment 12 bases; nucleotides outside the gene matches: 10. The length of the CDR3 is 15 residues. Germline CDR1 and CDR2: GTSNPN and SVGIG (reference sequence). In DNA, the CDR3 is TGTGCCTGGAGTGTCTCCGGGACAGGATTGTCCGTCCTGACTTTC. It codes for CAWSVSGTGLSVLTF.

The chain carries TRBV12-5 and TRBJ2-7, with D tentatively TRBD1 (6 bases). CDR1 is LGHNT, CDR2 FRNRAP, per germline. V was cut by 7 bases and J by 5 bases, with 15 bases left in between. The CDR3 runs 13 residues. The CDR3 here is CASATSQGNEQYF. CDR3 bases: TGTGCTAGTGCCACTTCACAGGGAAACGAGCAGTACTTC.

This chain connects TRBV5-1 to TRBJ2-3, with 10 bases fitting TRBD2. The CDR3 consists of 14 residues. V dropped 6 bases and J dropped 5; count of bases not matched to a gene: 6. Germline CDR1 reads SGHRS; CDR2 reads YFSETQ. CDR3 nucleotide sequence: TGCGCCAGCAAAAGCGGGAGGGCCGAAGATACGCAGTATTTT. Its translation: CASKSGRAEDTQYF.

The chain carries TRBV7-9 and TRBJ1-2, with TRBD1 matching over 9 bases. The V segment lost 5 bases and the J segment 3 bases; nucleotides outside the gene matches: 7. The germline V gene has CDR1 SEHNR and CDR2 FQNEAQ (reference sequence). This CDR3 has 15 amino acids. In nucleotides, the CDR3 is TGTGCCAGCAGCGGGGGACAGGGTCTGGACTATGGCTACACCTTC. This sequence encodes CASSGGQGLDYGYTF.